This TCR beta chain came from a study of identical twins. V lost 1 base and J 4 bases, leaving 16 bases between the germline ends. The CDR3 consists of 16 residues. Every donor was a healthy Caucasian. Using its own MiXCR run on the 5' RACE reads, TCRdb lists one record per CDR3 protein. Altogether 350,000 to 500,000 distinct CDR3 sequences are present, around 20% being singletons, with the ten largest covering 9.5% to 15%. This clonotype was counted between two and nine times. V usage is TRBV12-3 or TRBV12-4 and J usage is TRBJ1-1; no firm D call. This clonotype was sampled from a man aged 45-60 years in good health. Specimen: naive T cells sorted from blood. CDR3 protein: CASSLVGVGLGTEAFF. In DNA, the CDR3 is TGTGCCAGCAGTTTAGTTGGGGTGGGATTGGGCACTGAAGCTTTCTTT.